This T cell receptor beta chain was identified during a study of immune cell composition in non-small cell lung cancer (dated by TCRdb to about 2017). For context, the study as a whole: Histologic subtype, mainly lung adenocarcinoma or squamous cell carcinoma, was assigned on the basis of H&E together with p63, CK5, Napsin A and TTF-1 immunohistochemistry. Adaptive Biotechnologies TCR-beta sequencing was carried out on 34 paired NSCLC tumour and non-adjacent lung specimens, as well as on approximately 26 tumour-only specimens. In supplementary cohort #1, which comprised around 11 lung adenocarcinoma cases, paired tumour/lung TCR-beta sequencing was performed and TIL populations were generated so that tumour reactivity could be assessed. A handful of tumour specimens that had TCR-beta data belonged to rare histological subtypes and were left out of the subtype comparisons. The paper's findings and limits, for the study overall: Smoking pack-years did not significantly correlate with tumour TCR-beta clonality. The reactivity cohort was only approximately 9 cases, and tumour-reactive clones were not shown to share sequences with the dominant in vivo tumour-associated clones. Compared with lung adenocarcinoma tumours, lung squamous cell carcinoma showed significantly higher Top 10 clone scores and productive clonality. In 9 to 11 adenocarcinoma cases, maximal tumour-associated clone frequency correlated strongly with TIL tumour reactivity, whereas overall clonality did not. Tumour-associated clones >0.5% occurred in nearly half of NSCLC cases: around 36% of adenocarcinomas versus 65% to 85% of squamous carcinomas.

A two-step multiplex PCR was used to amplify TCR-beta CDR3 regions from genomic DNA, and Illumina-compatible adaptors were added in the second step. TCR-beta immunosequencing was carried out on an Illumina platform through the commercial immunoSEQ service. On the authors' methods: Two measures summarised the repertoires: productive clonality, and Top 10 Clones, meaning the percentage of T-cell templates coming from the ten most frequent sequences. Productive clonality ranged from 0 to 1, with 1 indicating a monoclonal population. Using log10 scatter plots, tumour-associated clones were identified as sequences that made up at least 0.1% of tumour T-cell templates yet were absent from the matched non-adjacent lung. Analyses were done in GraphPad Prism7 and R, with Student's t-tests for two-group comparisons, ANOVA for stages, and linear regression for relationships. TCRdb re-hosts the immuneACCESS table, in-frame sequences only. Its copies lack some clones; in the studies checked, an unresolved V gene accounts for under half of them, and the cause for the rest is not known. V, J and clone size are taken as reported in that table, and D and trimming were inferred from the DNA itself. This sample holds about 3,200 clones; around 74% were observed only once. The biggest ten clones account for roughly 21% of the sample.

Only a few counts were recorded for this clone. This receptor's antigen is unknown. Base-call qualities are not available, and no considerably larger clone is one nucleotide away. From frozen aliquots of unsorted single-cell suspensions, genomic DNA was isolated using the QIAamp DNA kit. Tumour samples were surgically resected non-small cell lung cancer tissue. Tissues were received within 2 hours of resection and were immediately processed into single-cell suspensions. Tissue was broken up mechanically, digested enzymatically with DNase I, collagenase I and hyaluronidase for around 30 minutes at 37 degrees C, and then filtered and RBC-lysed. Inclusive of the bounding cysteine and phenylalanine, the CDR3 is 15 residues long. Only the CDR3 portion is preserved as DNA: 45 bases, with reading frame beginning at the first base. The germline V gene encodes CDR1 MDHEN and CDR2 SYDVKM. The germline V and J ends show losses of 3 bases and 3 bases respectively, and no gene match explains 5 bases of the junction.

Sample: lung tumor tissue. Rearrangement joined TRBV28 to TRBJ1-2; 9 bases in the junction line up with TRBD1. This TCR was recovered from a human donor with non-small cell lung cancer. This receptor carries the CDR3 CASSFVQGAYYGYTF. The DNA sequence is TGTGCCAGCAGTTTCGTACAGGGGGCTTACTATGGCTACACCTTC.